This TCR beta chain was recovered during a study of T cell responses to AZD1222 COVID-19 vaccine. Remarks on this clone: What it binds is not known.

Findings and caveats of the study: Repertoires were sampled only after the peak T cell response.

Trimming took off 4 bases at V and 2 bases at J, with 12 bases between the two ends. The CDR3 consists of 15 residues. Per the germline V gene, CDR1 is WSHSY and CDR2 is SAAADI. This table comes from immunoSEQ multiplex PCR, and its TCRdb copy is limited to in-frame clones, with some not included. The sample lists about 150,000 clones; roughly nine tenths were seen once. Source: peripheral blood, taken on day 0 of AZD1222 vaccination. The TCR originated in an adult in good health. The chain couples TRBV10-2 to TRBJ2-1, with D maybe TRBD1 (6 bases). CDR3 DNA: TGCGCCAGCAGTGTTGGCAGGGACACCTACAATGAGCAGTTCTTC. Its translation: CASSVGRDTYNEQFF.